Below, 27 T cell receptor beta chains from the same sample are listed, as sequenced in a study of T cell responses to AZD1222 COVID-19 vaccine. Sequenced by immunoSEQ multiplex PCR; TCRdb stores in-frame clones only, minus some. The sample contains over 120,000 clones, 92% of which appear only once. Sequences were derived from peripheral blood, sampled on day 0 of AZD1222 vaccination. The receptor source for this set is an adult in good health.

The chain carries TRBV5-6 and TRBJ1-2; TRBD1 matches at 9 bases. Germline assignment: CDR1 SGHDT and CDR2 YYEEEE. Trimming removed 6 bases from V and 3 bases from J; junction bases left unmatched: 18. The CDR3 consists of 18 residues. The CDR3 DNA reads as TGTGCCAGCATCCCAAGTGGAATCCGGGACAGGGTTGACTATGGCTACACCTTC. This sequence encodes CASIPSGIRDRVDYGYTF.

The genes are TRBV24-1 and TRBJ2-2; 9 bases are shared with TRBD1. The ends lost 12 bases at V and 5 bases at J; junction bases unmatched: 9. CDR1 and CDR2 from the germline V gene are KGHDR and SFDVKD. The CDR3 runs 14 residues. The CDR3 DNA sequence: TGTGCCGCCTCCGGGACAGGGTCGACCGGGGAGCTGTTTTTT. It translates to CAASGTGSTGELFF.

The J gene is TRBJ1-2, the V gene TRBV9; D call uncertain. From germline, CDR1 is SGDLS and CDR2 YYNGEE. The CDR3 extends over 15 amino acids. Trimming cost V 2 bases and J 4 bases, with 15 bases left between them. CDR3 loop: CASSVGRSLGYGYTF. In nucleotides, the CDR3 is TGTGCCAGCAGCGTCGGACGCTCGTTAGGCTATGGCTACACCTTC.

J is TRBJ1-6 and V is TRBV6-4, with 9 bases identical to TRBD1. The V and J ends lost 3 bases and 10 bases, in that order; junction bases with no gene match: 4. The CDR3 length is 14 residues. Germline V lookup: CDR1 MRHNA, CDR2 SNTAGT. The chain's CDR3 is CASSEQTGGSPLHF. CDR3 in DNA: TGTGCCAGCAGTGAACAGACAGGGGGATCACCCCTCCACTTT.

The chain employs TRBV6-5 and TRBJ2-7; the D gene could be TRBD1 or TRBD2 (5 bases each). V lost 8 bases to trimming and J lost 5 bases, with 22 bases between them. CDR1 and CDR2 from the germline V gene are MNHEY and SVGAGI. The CDR3 spans 15 residues. The DNA of the CDR3 is TGTGCCAGCGGTCGGAGCCTGCAGGGAGTAAACGAGCAGTACTTC. It translates to CASGRSLQGVNEQYF.

The chain combines TRBV6-2 or TRBV6-3 with TRBJ2-1; tentatively, D is TRBD1 (6 bases). Looked up from germline, CDR1 is MNHEY and CDR2 is SVGEGT. The length of the CDR3 is 16 residues. With 6 bases removed from V and 6 bases from J, the gap between germline ends came to 21 bases. In DNA, the CDR3 is TGTGCCAGCAGCCTGGGGGCAGGACGATGGATCAATGAGCAGTTCTTC. As protein: CASSLGAGRWINEQFF.

J is TRBJ1-4 and V is TRBV2; TRBD1 is a possible D gene (5 bases). The CDR3 runs to 15 residues. Trimming removed 7 bases from V and 5 bases from J, with 17 bases in between. CDR1 and CDR2 from the germline V gene are SNHLY and FYNNEI. In DNA form, the CDR3 reads TGTGCCAGCAACCTGGGGGGGGAACCCAATGAAAAACTGTTTTTT. As protein: CASNLGGEPNEKLFF.

This chain connects TRBV5-1 to TRBJ1-5; no definite D call. V lost 0 bases and J lost 10, with 11 bases in between. This CDR3 is 13 amino acids long. The germline V gene has CDR1 SGHRS and CDR2 YFSETQ. The CDR3: CASSLGHPNPQHF. CDR3 nucleotides: TGCGCCAGCAGCTTGGGACACCCAAATCCCCAGCATTTT.

The rearrangement joins TRBV27 to TRBJ2-1; TRBD2 aligns across 7 bases. The V gene's germline CDR1 is MNHEY and CDR2 SMNVEV (reference sequence). The CDR3 consists of 13 residues. Germline trimming cut 0 bases from V and 7 bases from J; bases unmatched to any gene: 0. The CDR3 loop reads CASSLSRGNEQFF. The CDR3 DNA is TGTGCCAGCAGTTTATCGCGGGGGAATGAGCAGTTCTTC.

The genes are TRBV6-6 and TRBJ1-1; D is undetermined. The CDR3 totals 14 residues. CDR1 MNHNY and CDR2 SVGAGI come from the germline V gene (reference sequence). V lost 6 bases and J 2 bases, leaving 13 bases between the germline ends. The CDR3 loop reads CASSLSIANTEAFF. The DNA of the CDR3 is TGTGCCAGCAGCCTCTCCATCGCTAACACTGAAGCTTTCTTT.

In its sample, this clone was seen once. The chain combines TRBV5-6 with TRBJ1-2, with D unresolved. The CDR3 spans 12 residues. The V gene lost 5 bases and the J gene lost 8 bases, with 13 bases spanning the gap. Per the germline V gene, CDR1 is SGHDT and CDR2 is YYEEEE. The CDR3 loop reads CASRPGLGGYTF. The DNA for the CDR3 is TGTGCCAGCAGACCGGGTCTGGGAGGCTACACCTTC.

The V gene is TRBV5-1, the J gene TRBJ2-6; TRBD1 matches 10 bases. V shed 4 bases, J shed 0 bases, and the junction held 4 bases outside the gene matches. The CDR3 consists of 17 residues. The germline V gene encodes CDR1 SGHRS and CDR2 YFSETQ. In DNA, the CDR3 is TGCGCCAGCAGCCTGGGACAGGGGAGCTCTGGGGCCAACGTCCTGACTTTC. Its protein is CASSLGQGSSGANVLTF. Full variable domain (rest looked up from reference TRBV5-1 and TRBJ2-6): KAGVTQTPRYLIKTRGQQVTLSCSPISGHRSVSWYQQTPGQGLQFLFEYFSETQRNKGNFPGRFSGRQFSNSRSEMNVSTLELGDSALYLCASSLGQGSSGANVLTFGAGSRLTVL.

The chain is built from TRBV7-6 and TRBJ2-1, with a possible D match to TRBD2 (6 bases). The V end lost 1 base, the J end lost 7 bases, and 14 bases lay between the germline ends. The CDR3 loop spans 15 amino acids. Germline values: CDR1 SGHVS, CDR2 FNYEAQ. CDR3 sequence: CASSLVRDLGNEQFF. The CDR3 nucleotides read TGTGCCAGCAGCTTAGTGCGGGACCTTGGTAATGAGCAGTTCTTC.

Points on this clone: The same CDR3 is also encoded by other DNA sequences in this sample. The chain links TRBV5-1 to TRBJ2-7; D is unclear. CDR1 SGHRS and CDR2 YFSETQ come from the germline V gene. Trimming cost V 4 bases and J 3 bases, with 5 bases left between them. The CDR3 consists of 11 residues. The CDR3, as DNA: TGCGCCAGCAGCCTGAACTACGAGCAGTACTTC. Amino acids: CASSLNYEQYF.

This chain joins TRBV12-3 or TRBV12-4 and TRBJ2-3; D not resolved. CDR3 size: 11 residues. Trimming took off 4 bases at V and 5 bases at J, with 4 bases between the two ends. In DNA form, the CDR3 reads TGTGCCAGCAGTTATGAAGATACGCAGTATTTT. It translates to CASSYEDTQYF.

CDR3 in DNA: TGTGCCAGCGGGGCAGGGGGGAATTCACCCCTCCACTTT. Its protein product is CASGAGGNSPLHF. The V and J genes are TRBV2 and TRBJ1-6; 7 bases match TRBD1. In germline, CDR1 is SNHLY, CDR2 FYNNEI. J was trimmed by 7 bases and V by 8 bases; bases with no gene match: 5. CDR3 length equals 13 residues.

This chain joins TRBV7-9 and TRBJ2-5; no clear D. This CDR3 has 13 residues. V lost 5 bases, J lost 4 bases, and 11 bases lay in between. CDR1 SEHNR and CDR2 FQNEAQ come from the germline V gene (reference sequence). The CDR3: CASSPFIGETQYF. The DNA for the CDR3 is TGTGCCAGCAGCCCATTTATCGGAGAGACCCAGTACTTC. The full variable domain, in which reference TRBV7-9 and TRBJ2-5 provide the parts outside the CDR3, is DTGVSQNPRHKITKRGQNVTFRCDPISEHNRLYWYRQTLGQGPEFLTYFQNEAQLEKSRLLSDRFSAERPKGSFSTLEIQRTEQGDSAMYLCASSPFIGETQYFGPGTRLLVL.

In its sample, this clone was seen once. The chain couples TRBV14 to TRBJ1-1; D might be TRBD1 (6 bases). The CDR3 sequence is 13 residues long. The ends were cut back, 4 bases at V and 5 bases at J, with 11 bases in the middle. CDR1 SGHDN and CDR2 FVKESK come from the germline V gene. The CDR3 DNA follows: TGTGCCAGCAGCCGTAGGGGACATACTGAAGCTTTCTTT. Encoded protein: CASSRRGHTEAFF.

This clone was detected only once. The chain links TRBV27 to TRBJ2-3; D ambiguous. V shed 6 bases and J shed 0 bases, with 13 bases lying between them. This CDR3 contains 15 residues. CDR1 is MNHEY, CDR2 SMNVEV, per germline (reference sequence). CDR3 nucleotides: TGTGCCAGCAGGGTTCGAACACTTAGCACAGATACGCAGTATTTT. It yields the protein CASRVRTLSTDTQYF.

This clone has only one observation. The chain joins TRBV28 to TRBJ1-1; D remains unclear. The V gene's germline CDR1 is MDHEN and CDR2 SYDVKM. Trimming left V 4 bases short and J 5 bases short, with 11 bases between. CDR3 length: 13 amino acids. The CDR3 DNA reads TGTGCCAGCAGTTCCCAGATGGAGACTGAAGCTTTCTTT. Translation: CASSSQMETEAFF.

The chain employs TRBV5-6 and TRBJ2-7; 7 bases are a match to TRBD2. CDR3 length: 14 amino acids. J was trimmed by 10 bases and V by 0 bases; bases with no gene match: 10. The V gene's germline CDR1 is SGHDT and CDR2 YYEEEE. The CDR3 sequence: CASSLAAGDSLQYF. In nucleotides, the CDR3 is TGTGCCAGCAGCTTGGCTGCGGGAGACTCGCTCCAGTACTTC.

The chain joins TRBV4-1 to TRBJ1-3; D perhaps matches TRBD1 (6 bases). The CDR3 runs to 15 residues. V was cut by 4 bases and J by 4 bases, with 14 bases left in between. Germline V gene lookup returns CDR1 MGHRA and CDR2 YSYEKL. CDR3 in DNA: TGCGCCAGCAGCCCCTGGACAGCGGAAGGAAACACCATATATTTT. Protein: CASSPWTAEGNTIYF.

The chain recombines TRBV7-9 with TRBJ1-2, with 7 bases fitting TRBD1. From germline, CDR1 is SEHNR and CDR2 FQNEAQ (reference sequence). CDR3 size: 17 residues. The V gene end was trimmed by 2 bases and the J gene end by 0 bases; junction bases not matched to a gene: 9. CDR3 sequence: CASSLSDREFANYGYTF. Written as DNA, the CDR3 is TGTGCCAGCAGCTTATCTGACAGGGAGTTCGCTAACTATGGCTACACCTTC.

The chain joins TRBV11-3 to TRBJ2-1, with D perhaps matching TRBD1 or TRBD2 (5 bases each). The V end was cut by 6 bases, the J end by 7 bases, with 16 bases between. Germline V lookup: CDR1 SGHNT, CDR2 YENEEA. There are 14 residues in the CDR3. CDR3 DNA sequence: TGTGCCAGCAGTCCGGGGCACTCCAGGAATGAGCAGTTCTTC. This codes for CASSPGHSRNEQFF.

The chain carries TRBV28 and TRBJ2-7; TRBD2 might be the D (7 bases). V was trimmed by 6 bases and J by 3 bases, leaving 21 bases between them. CDR1 is MDHEN and CDR2 is SYDVKM in the germline V gene. There are 16 residues in the CDR3. CDR3 nucleotides: TGTGCCAGCAGCCCTTGGGGGGGGCCCGGACTCTACGAGCAGTACTTC. Translation: CASSPWGGPGLYEQYF.

The V gene is TRBV24-1, the J gene TRBJ2-7; D gene ambiguous. The germline CDR1 and CDR2 sequences are KGHDR and SFDVKD. Between the trimmed V and J ends, which lost 4 bases and 7 bases, there was a span of 13 bases. The CDR3 has 13 amino acids. The CDR3 here is CATSDGPTEEQYF. In DNA form, the CDR3 reads TGTGCCACCAGTGACGGCCCAACAGAAGAGCAGTACTTC.

This clone was seen only a few times. V gene TRBV10-3 combines with J gene TRBJ2-5; 7 nucleotides agree with TRBD2. With 0 bases clipped from V and 5 bases from J, the junction kept 15 bases outside the gene matches. Germline V gives CDR1 ENHRY, CDR2 SYGVKD. The CDR3 is 18 amino acids. CDR3 in DNA: TGTGCCATCAGTGAGTCGAGTCTCCTGAGCGGGGCACCGGAGACCCAGTACTTC. Amino acids: CAISESSLLSGAPETQYF.